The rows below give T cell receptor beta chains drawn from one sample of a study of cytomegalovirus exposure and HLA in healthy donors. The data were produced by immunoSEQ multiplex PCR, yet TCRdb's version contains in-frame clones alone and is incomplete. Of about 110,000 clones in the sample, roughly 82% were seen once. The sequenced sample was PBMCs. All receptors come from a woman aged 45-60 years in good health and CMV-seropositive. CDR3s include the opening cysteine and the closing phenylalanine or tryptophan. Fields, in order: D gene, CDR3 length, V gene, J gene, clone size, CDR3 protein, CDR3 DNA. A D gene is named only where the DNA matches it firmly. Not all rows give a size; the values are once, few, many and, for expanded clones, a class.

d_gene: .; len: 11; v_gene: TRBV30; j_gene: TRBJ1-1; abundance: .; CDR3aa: CAWNRGIEAFF; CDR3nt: TGTGCCTGGAACCGGGGAATTGAAGCTTTCTTT
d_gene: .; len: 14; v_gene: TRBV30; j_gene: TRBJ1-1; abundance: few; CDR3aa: CAWSDGMGTHEAFF; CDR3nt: TGTGCCTGGAGCGACGGGATGGGGACACATGAAGCCTTCTTT
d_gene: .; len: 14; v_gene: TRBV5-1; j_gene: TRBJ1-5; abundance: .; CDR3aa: CASSLVGGNQPQHF; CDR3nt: TGTGCCAGCAGCTTGGTGGGAGGAAATCAGCCCCAGCATTTT
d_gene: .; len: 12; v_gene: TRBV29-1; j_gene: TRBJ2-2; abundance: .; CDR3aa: CSASTGTGELFF; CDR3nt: TGCAGCGCCTCGACGGGTACCGGGGAGCTGTTTTTT
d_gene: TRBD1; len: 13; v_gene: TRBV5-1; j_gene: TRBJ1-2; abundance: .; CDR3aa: CASSRNDRDGYTF; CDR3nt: TGCGCCAGCAGCCGGAATGACAGGGACGGCTACACCTTC
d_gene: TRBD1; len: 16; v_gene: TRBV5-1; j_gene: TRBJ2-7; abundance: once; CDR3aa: CASSLYFRQGAYEQYF; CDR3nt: TGCGCCAGCAGCTTGTATTTTAGACAGGGGGCCTACGAGCAGTACTTC
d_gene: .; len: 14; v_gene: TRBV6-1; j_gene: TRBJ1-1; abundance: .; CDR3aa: CASSSGLSFTEAFF; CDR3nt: TGTGCCAGCAGTTCGGGACTTTCGTTCACTGAAGCTTTCTTT
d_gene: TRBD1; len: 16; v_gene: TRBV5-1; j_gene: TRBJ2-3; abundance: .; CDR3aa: CASSRHRGRRSDTQYF; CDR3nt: TGCGCCAGCAGCAGACACAGGGGGCGTCGATCAGATACGCAGTATTTT
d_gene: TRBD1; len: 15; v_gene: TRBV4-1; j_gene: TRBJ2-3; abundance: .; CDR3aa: CASSRTGGLSDTQYF; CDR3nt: TGCGCCAGCAGCCGAACAGGGGGCCTCTCAGATACGCAGTATTTT
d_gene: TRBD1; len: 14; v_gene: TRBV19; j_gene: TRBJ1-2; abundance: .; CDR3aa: CASSIRTGSYGYTF; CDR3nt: TGTGCCAGTAGTATTAGGACAGGTAGCTATGGCTACACCTTC
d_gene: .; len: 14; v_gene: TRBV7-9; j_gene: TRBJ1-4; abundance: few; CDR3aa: CASSPILGTGKLFF; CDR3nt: TGTGCCAGCAGCCCTATATTGGGAACAGGGAAACTGTTTTTT
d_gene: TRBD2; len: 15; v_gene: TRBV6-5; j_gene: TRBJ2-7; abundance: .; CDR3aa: CASSVRRGAPYEQYF; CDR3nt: TGTGCCAGCAGTGTCCGGCGGGGGGCCCCCTACGAGCAGTACTTC
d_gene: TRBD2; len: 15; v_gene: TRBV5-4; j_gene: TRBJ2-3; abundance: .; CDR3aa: CASSLYSGGADTQYF; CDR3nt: TGTGCCAGCAGCTTGTATAGCGGGGGGGCGGATACGCAGTATTTT
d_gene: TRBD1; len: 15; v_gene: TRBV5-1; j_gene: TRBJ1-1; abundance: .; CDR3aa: CASSFRTGANTEAFF; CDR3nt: TGCGCCAGCAGCTTTCGGACAGGGGCGAACACTGAAGCTTTCTTT
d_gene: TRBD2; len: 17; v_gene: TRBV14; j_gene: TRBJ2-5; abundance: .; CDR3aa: CASSPRRASGGQETQYF; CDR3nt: TGTGCCAGCAGCCCCAGACGTGCTAGCGGGGGCCAAGAGACCCAGTACTTC
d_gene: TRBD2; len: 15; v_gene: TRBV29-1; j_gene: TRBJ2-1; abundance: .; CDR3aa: CSVEDMGLVYNEQFF; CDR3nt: TGCAGCGTTGAAGATATGGGACTAGTGTACAATGAGCAGTTCTTC
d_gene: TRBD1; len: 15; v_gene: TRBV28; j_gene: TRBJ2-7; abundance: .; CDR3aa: CASSFTGQRRYEQYF; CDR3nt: TGTGCCAGCAGTTTCACGGGACAGAGACGCTACGAGCAGTACTTC
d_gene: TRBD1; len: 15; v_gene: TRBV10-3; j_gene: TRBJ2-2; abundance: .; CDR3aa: CAISEGTGFTGELFF; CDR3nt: TGTGCCATCAGTGAGGGGACAGGGTTCACCGGGGAGCTGTTTTTT
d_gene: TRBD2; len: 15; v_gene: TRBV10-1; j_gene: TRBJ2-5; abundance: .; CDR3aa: CATFHSGGYQETQYF; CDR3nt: TGCGCCACCTTTCATAGCGGGGGGTATCAAGAGACCCAGTACTTC
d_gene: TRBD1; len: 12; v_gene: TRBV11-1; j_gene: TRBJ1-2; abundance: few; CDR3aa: CASSWDSYGYTF; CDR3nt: TGTGCCAGCAGCTGGGACAGCTATGGCTACACCTTC
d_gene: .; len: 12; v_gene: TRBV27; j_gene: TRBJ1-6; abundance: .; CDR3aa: CASSFTESPLHF; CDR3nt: TGTGCCAGCAGTTTCACCGAGTCACCCCTCCACTTT
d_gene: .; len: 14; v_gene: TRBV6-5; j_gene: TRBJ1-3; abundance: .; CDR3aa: CASSYAGTPDTIYF; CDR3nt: TGTGCCAGCAGTTATGCAGGGACACCGGACACCATATATTTT
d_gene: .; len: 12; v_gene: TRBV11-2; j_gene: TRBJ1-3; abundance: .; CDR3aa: CASSPTRNTIYF; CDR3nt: TGTGCCAGCAGCCCGACACGAAACACCATATATTTT
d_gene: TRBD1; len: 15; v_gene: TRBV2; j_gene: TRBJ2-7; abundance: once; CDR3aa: CASRPGTGPTYEQYF; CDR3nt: TGTGCCAGCAGACCAGGGACAGGGCCGACCTACGAGCAGTACTTC
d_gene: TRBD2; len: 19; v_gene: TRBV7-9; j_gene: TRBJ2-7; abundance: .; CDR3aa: CASSLAELAGILPSYEQYF; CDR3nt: TGTGCCAGCAGCTTAGCAGAACTAGCGGGAATTCTTCCCTCCTACGAGCAGTACTTC
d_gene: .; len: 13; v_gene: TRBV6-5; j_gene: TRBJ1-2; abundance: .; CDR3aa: CASSPDRVYGYTF; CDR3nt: TGTGCCAGCAGTCCCGACAGAGTATATGGCTACACCTTC
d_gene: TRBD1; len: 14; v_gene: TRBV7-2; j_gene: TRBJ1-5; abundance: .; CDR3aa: CASSLRQGLQPQHF; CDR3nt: TGTGCCAGCAGCTTAAGACAGGGGCTACAGCCCCAGCATTTT
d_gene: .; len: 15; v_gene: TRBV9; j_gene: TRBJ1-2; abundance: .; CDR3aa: CASSPMRAADYGYTF; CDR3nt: TGTGCCAGCAGCCCGATGAGGGCGGCGGACTATGGCTACACCTTC
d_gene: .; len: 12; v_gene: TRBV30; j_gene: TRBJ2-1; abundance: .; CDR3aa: CAWSPQGFEQFF; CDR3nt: TGTGCCTGGAGTCCTCAGGGGTTTGAGCAGTTCTTC
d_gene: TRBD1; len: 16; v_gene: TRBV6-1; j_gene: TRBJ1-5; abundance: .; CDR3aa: CASSEAQGALNQPQHF; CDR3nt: TGTGCCAGCAGTGAGGCCCAGGGGGCCCTCAATCAGCCCCAGCATTTT
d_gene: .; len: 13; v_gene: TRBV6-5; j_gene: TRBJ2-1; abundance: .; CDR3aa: CASRGEDYNEQFF; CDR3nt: TGTGCCAGCAGAGGGGAGGACTACAATGAGCAGTTCTTC